The following is a T cell receptor beta chain sequence with its context. Its antigen is unidentified. This sample is drawn from a study of blood T cells in healthy people across ages. Samples each yielded at least 5 micrograms of total RNA. The use of a sample-barcoded 5' primer and a J-beta primer mix characterized a second PCR of 7 to 11 cycles. TCRdb re-called the 5' RACE reads through MiXCR, storing one row per CDR3 protein. The profile shows 1.5 million to 2 million distinct CDR3 sequences, 49% of them singletons. General study findings and limits: Naive T cell percentage by flow cytometry tracked strongly with beta diversity.

This CDR3 contains 20 residues. The ends lost 1 base at V and 1 base at J; junction bases unmatched: 15. CDR1 is SGHRS, CDR2 YFSETQ, per germline. The TCR comes from a woman aged 40-49 years in good health. The material sequenced was blood. V usage is TRBV5-1 and J usage is TRBJ2-4; 9 bases agree with TRBD2. This CDR3 reads CASSLSPGYSGGLAKNIQYF. The CDR3 nucleotides are TGCGCCAGCAGCTTGTCTCCGGGATATAGCGGGGGCCTTGCCAAAAACATTCAGTACTTC.